This TCR beta chain was retrieved from a study of CD8+CD57+ T cells in acquired aplastic anemia. Study summary: Isolated CD4+ and CD8+ cells, once sorted, yielded DNA averaging roughly 3.4 ug.

Study observations and caveats: Patient and control CD8+ Simpson's diversity was not significantly different. Patients and controls were found to share 25 to 35 CD8+ CDR3 sequences.

This CDR3 spans 13 amino acids. The ends were cut back, 10 bases at V and 3 bases at J, with 13 bases in the middle. Germline-derived CDR1 and CDR2 are LNHDA and SQIVND (reference sequence). Regarding this clonotype: As yet, its antigen is unknown.

Genomic DNA templated the TCR beta VDJ and CDR3 profiling. TCRdb processed the reads anew with MiXCR; each CDR3 protein has one entry. The sample yields approximately 300,000 distinct CDR3 sequences, around three fifths seen once. Before being chosen for sequencing, patients had shown CD8+CD57+ cell expansion by flow cytometry. None of the patients had been given any therapy when their blood was sampled. This receptor was identified in a human donor with aplastic anemia. The V and J genes are TRBV19 and TRBJ1-5; tentatively, D is TRBD1 (6 bases). The sample comprised sorted CD4+, CD8+, or CD8+CD57+ T cells (not recorded which) from PBMCs. The CDR3: CAIQTGFNQPQHF. For the CDR3, the DNA is TGTGCCATCCAGACAGGCTTCAATCAGCCCCAGCATTTT.